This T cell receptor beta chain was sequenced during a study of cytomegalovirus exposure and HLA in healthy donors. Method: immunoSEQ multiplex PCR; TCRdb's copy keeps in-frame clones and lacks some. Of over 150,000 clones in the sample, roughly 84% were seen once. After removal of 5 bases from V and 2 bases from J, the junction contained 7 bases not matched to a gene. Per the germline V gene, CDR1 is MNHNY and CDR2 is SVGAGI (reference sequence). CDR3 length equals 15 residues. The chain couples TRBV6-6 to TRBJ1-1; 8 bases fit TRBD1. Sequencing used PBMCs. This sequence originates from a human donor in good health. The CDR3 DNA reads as TGTGCCAGCAGTGACACAGGGGGGACTAACACTGAAGCTTTCTTT. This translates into CASSDTGGTNTEAFF.